This T cell receptor beta chain is from a study of T cells after yellow fever vaccination. This clonotype was recorded at least ten times. The length of the CDR3 is 14 residues. The V gene's germline CDR1 is DFQATT and CDR2 SNEGSKA (reference sequence). The junction had 5 bases not matched to a gene; V was cut back by 2 bases and J by 9 bases. Each CDR3 protein gets one entry after TCRdb re-called the 5' RACE reads with MiXCR. Among 120,000 to 150,000 distinct CDR3 sequences listed, around 7.7% were seen once. The source of this sequence is a man aged 25-45 years who received the YFV17D yellow fever vaccine. The sequenced sample was CD4+ T cells sorted from PBMCs, obtained 5 days after the yellow fever booster vaccination. The chain recombines TRBV20-1 with TRBJ2-1; 12 nucleotides match TRBD2. The CDR3 nucleotides read TGCAGTGCTAGAAGACTAGCGGGAGTGGTTGAGCAGTTCTTC. It is translated as CSARRLAGVVEQFF.